The 26 T cell receptor beta chains given below trace back to one sample, sequenced in a study of beta chain features in type 1 diabetes. Investigators reverse transcribed all isolated RNA, so they sequenced expressed TCRB transcripts. Generated by immunoSEQ multiplex PCR, the TCRdb table keeps only in-frame clones and is missing some. The sample lists a few hundred thousand clones; 25% to 30% were seen once. Sample: central memory CD4+ T cells from blood. These receptors were obtained from a man aged 30-40 years in good health.

The chain is built from TRBV7-2 and TRBJ2-7; tentative D call: TRBD2 (6 bases). CDR3 length equals 14 residues. The V and J ends lost 0 bases and 4 bases respectively, with 10 bases between them. Germline CDR1 is SGHTA and CDR2 is FQGNSA. CDR3 nucleotide sequence: TGTGCCAGCAGCTTAGCGGGAGGAATGTACGAGCAGTACTTC. As protein: CASSLAGGMYEQYF.

The rearrangement joins TRBV30 to TRBJ1-2; unclear D gene. This CDR3 has 12 amino acids. Germline values: CDR1 GTSNPN, CDR2 SVGIG (reference sequence). Trimming shortened V by 1 base and J by 8 bases, and 11 bases separated the two germline ends. The CDR3, as DNA: TGTGCCTGGAGTGAAGGCCGACGGGGCTACACCTTC. As protein: CAWSEGRRGYTF. Using reference TRBV30 and TRBJ1-2 for the parts outside the CDR3, the full variable domain is SQTIHQWPATLVQPVGSPLSLECTVEGTSNPNLYWYRQAAGRGLQLLFYSVGIGQISSEVPQNLSASRPQDRQFILSSKKLLLSDSGFYLCAWSEGRRGYTFGSGTRLTVV.

This chain joins TRBV5-5 and TRBJ2-1; D may be TRBD1 or TRBD2 (6 bases each). This CDR3 region has 14 residues. V lost 0 bases, J lost 5 bases, and 9 bases lay in between. The V gene's germline CDR1 is SGHKS and CDR2 YYEKEE (reference sequence). CDR3 coding DNA: TGTGCCAGCAGCTTGGCGGGGGACAACAATGAGCAGTTCTTC. This gives the protein CASSLAGDNNEQFF. Complete variable domain (other parts from reference TRBV5-5 and TRBJ2-1): DAGVTQSPTHLIKTRGQQVTLRCSPISGHKSVSWYQQVLGQGPQFIFQYYEKEERGRGNFPDRFSARQFPNYSSELNVNALLLGDSALYLCASSLAGDNNEQFFGPGTRLTVL.

The chain employs TRBV7-9 and TRBJ2-1; 8 bases are shared with TRBD1. Germline CDR1 and CDR2: SEHNR and FQNEAQ (reference sequence). The CDR3 spans 14 residues. The ends lost 3 bases at V and 7 bases at J; junction bases unmatched: 5. DNA for the CDR3: TGTGCCAGCAGCTTGGACAGGGCCCGGAATGAGCAGTTCTTC. It translates to CASSLDRARNEQFF.

This clone has more than one count but fewer than ten. V and J are TRBV30 and TRBJ1-3, with D unclear. The CDR3 has 14 amino acids. CDR1 and CDR2 (germline): GTSNPN, SVGIG (reference sequence). V was shortened by 3 bases and J by 2 bases, with 11 bases between the two germline ends. In DNA, the CDR3 is TGTGCCTGGAGGGGATCGAGCGCTGGAAACACCATATATTTT. It yields the protein CAWRGSSAGNTIYF.

V is TRBV14 and J is TRBJ2-1; TRBD2 aligns across 8 bases. J lost 4 bases, V lost 3 bases, and 5 bases had no gene match. The CDR3 has 15 residues. Looked up from germline, CDR1 is SGHDN and CDR2 is FVKESK. The CDR3 bases are TGTGCCAGCAGCCACTTTAGCGGGGTATACAATGAGCAGTTCTTC. Protein: CASSHFSGVYNEQFF.

V and J are TRBV10-3 and TRBJ1-5; 7 bases line up with TRBD1. CDR3 length: 15 amino acids. Trimming took 6 bases from V and 2 from J; bases not matched to a gene: 7. The germline gives CDR1 ENHRY, CDR2 SYGVKD. CDR3 loop: CAIRSGTAGNQPQHF. CDR3 sequence (DNA): TGTGCCATCAGATCCGGGACAGCGGGCAATCAGCCCCAGCATTTT.

This clone was counted many times. The chain uses TRBV7-6 and TRBJ2-1, with TRBD2 matching 8 bases. The CDR3 loop spans 15 amino acids. Germline loops: CDR1 SGHVS, CDR2 FNYEAQ. J gave up 9 bases and V 4 bases, and 11 bases lay outside the gene matches. For the CDR3, the DNA is TGTGCCAGCAGCTCTACTAGCGGCCATCGGGGTGAGCAGTTCTTC. The encoded protein is CASSSTSGHRGEQFF.

V and J are TRBV7-2 and TRBJ1-1, with TRBD1 as a possible D gene (5 bases). The CDR3 is made up of 13 amino acids. Trimming removed 1 base from V and 9 bases from J, with 12 bases in between. Germline CDR1 is SGHTA and CDR2 is FQGNSA. DNA for the CDR3: TGTGCCAGCAGCTTAGGGACACCGAGTCAAGCTTTCTTT. This encodes CASSLGTPSQAFF.

This clone was detected a few times. The rearrangement uses TRBV7-2 and TRBJ2-5, with unresolved D. The CDR3 is 11 residues long. The V and J ends lost 3 bases and 7 bases respectively, with 6 bases between them. Germline V lookup: CDR1 SGHTA, CDR2 FQGNSA. CDR3 amino acids: CASSFGWTQYF. CDR3 DNA sequence: TGTGCCAGCAGCTTTGGTTGGACCCAGTACTTC.

The rearrangement links TRBV6-6 to TRBJ2-1; D is perhaps TRBD2 (5 bases). Germline loops: CDR1 MNHNY, CDR2 SVGAGI (reference sequence). The CDR3 loop spans 14 amino acids. V was pared by 10 bases and J by 5 bases, with 18 bases between. This CDR3 is CATGVQRRDNEQFF. In DNA form, the CDR3 reads TGTGCCACCGGGGTCCAGCGCCGTGACAATGAGCAGTTCTTC.

This clone was counted ten times or more. As DNA, the CDR3 is TGTGCCACCAGCCCGGGCAGAACCTATAATTCACCCCTCCACTTT. This codes for CATSPGRTYNSPLHF. The V and J genes are TRBV15 and TRBJ1-6; D is undetermined. V was shortened by 5 bases and J by 2 bases, with 10 bases between the two germline ends. This CDR3 has 15 amino acids. Germline values: CDR1 LNHNV, CDR2 YYDKDF (reference sequence).

This clone was found many times. V and J are TRBV6-6 and TRBJ2-5; TRBD2 matches at 7 bases. The V gene's germline CDR1 is MNHNY and CDR2 SVGAGI (reference sequence). There are 14 residues in the CDR3. The trim removed 3 bases at V and 4 bases at J, leaving 5 bases unmatched. CDR3 residues: CASSYSSGGETQYF. CDR3 coding DNA: TGTGCCAGCAGTTATTCTAGCGGCGGAGAGACCCAGTACTTC.

This sequence joins TRBV30 and TRBJ1-1; TRBD1 agrees at 9 bases. Germline lookup yields CDR1 GTSNPN and CDR2 SVGIG (reference sequence). The CDR3 extends over 14 amino acids. J was trimmed by 7 bases and V by 5 bases; bases with no gene match: 11. CDR3 region: CAWAKTGGRVEAFF. The CDR3 nucleotides are TGTGCCTGGGCCAAAACAGGGGGCAGGGTTGAAGCTTTCTTT.

This clone was seen a few times. The same CDR3 is also encoded by other DNA sequences in this sample. The gene calls are TRBV20-1 and TRBJ2-5; D gene unclear. Germline V CDR1 and CDR2: DFQATT, SNEGSKA (reference sequence). This CDR3 is 11 amino acids long. The germline V and J ends were trimmed by 1 base and 5 bases, with 5 bases remaining between them. The CDR3, as DNA: TGCAGTGCTAGAGGAGTGGAGACCCAGTACTTC. Amino acid sequence: CSARGVETQYF.

About this clone itself: The same CDR3 is also encoded by other DNA sequences in this sample. V and J are TRBV25-1 and TRBJ1-5; D uncertain. The V end was cut by 5 bases, the J end by 1 base, with 6 bases between. The length of the CDR3 is 13 residues. The germline V gene encodes CDR1 MGHDK and CDR2 SYGVNS. The CDR3 nucleotides read TGTGCCAGCAGTCCGGGGAGCAATCAGCCCCAGCATTTT. This sequence encodes CASSPGSNQPQHF.

This clone was seen a few times. The gene calls are TRBV10-3 and TRBJ2-3; unclear D gene. The V end lost 8 bases, the J end lost 2 bases, and 14 bases lay between the germline ends. CDR3 length: 14 residues. Germline V CDR1 and CDR2: ENHRY, SYGVKD. In DNA, the CDR3 is TGTGCCATCGAGGCTGGCTTCCCCACAGATACGCAGTATTTT. It specifies CAIEAGFPTDTQYF.

There are a few counts of this clone. The gene calls are TRBV5-1 and TRBJ2-7; no definite D call. This CDR3 is 14 amino acids long. V shed 10 bases and J shed 3 bases, with 20 bases lying between them. Germline CDR1 and CDR2: SGHRS and YFSETQ. CDR3 residues: CASTRPGFLYEQYF. CDR3 DNA: TGCGCCTCGACGCGCCCCGGATTTCTCTACGAGCAGTACTTC.

This clone was counted between two and nine times. The J gene is TRBJ1-3, the V gene TRBV29-1; D is undetermined. The CDR3 consists of 14 residues. The V gene lost 3 bases and the J gene lost 0 bases, with 9 bases spanning the gap. Germline lookup yields CDR1 SQVTM and CDR2 ANQGSEA. This CDR3 reads CSVEGASSGNTIYF. For the CDR3, the DNA is TGCAGCGTTGAGGGAGCGAGCTCTGGAAACACCATATATTTT.

About this clone itself: Mismatch with germline at one junction end may stem from a read error. The rearrangement links TRBV29-1 to TRBJ2-7; 9 nucleotides agree with TRBD1. Per the germline V gene, CDR1 is SQVTM and CDR2 is ANQGSEA. The CDR3 contains 12 residues. CDR3: CSVKEGQGEQYF. CDR3 nucleotide sequence: TGCAGCGTTAAAGAGGGACAGGGAGAGCAGTACTTC.

This chain connects TRBV4-2 to TRBJ2-7, with D perhaps matching TRBD1 or TRBD2 (5 bases each). Germline V gene lookup returns CDR1 LGHNA and CDR2 YNFKEQ. The length of the CDR3 is 18 residues. The V gene lost 1 base and the J gene lost 1 base, with 20 bases spanning the gap. DNA of the CDR3: TGTGCCAGCAGCCAAGTCAATTTCATCGGGGCAGGATCCTACGAGCAGTACTTC. It encodes CASSQVNFIGAGSYEQYF.

The chain has TRBV19 and TRBJ1-1, with 8 bases matching TRBD1. V was pared by 5 bases and J by 4 bases, with 6 bases of the junction left unmatched. CDR3 length: 14 residues. Germline CDR1 LNHDA, CDR2 SQIVND (reference sequence). The CDR3 DNA follows: TGTGCCAGTAGTGTGACAGGGGCCGGCACTGAAGCTTTCTTT. The encoded protein is CASSVTGAGTEAFF.

This clone was found many times. The V call is TRBV4-1, the J call TRBJ2-5, with D perhaps TRBD1 (6 bases). CDR1 is MGHRA and CDR2 is YSYEKL in the germline V gene. Trimming cost V 1 base and J 6 bases, with 18 bases left between them. The CDR3 loop spans 16 amino acids. The CDR3 loop is CASSQGDILQAKTQYF. The CDR3 nucleotides read TGCGCCAGCAGCCAAGGGGACATTCTACAGGCAAAGACCCAGTACTTC.

This chain connects TRBV11-2 to TRBJ2-5; no firm D call. This CDR3 region has 13 residues. Trimming took 5 bases from V and 1 from J, leaving 8 bases between them. Germline values: CDR1 SGHAT, CDR2 FQNNGV. CDR3 in amino acids: CASSPAVQETQYF. In DNA form, the CDR3 reads TGTGCCAGCAGCCCAGCAGTCCAAGAGACCCAGTACTTC.

This clone was seen just once. This chain joins TRBV5-4 and TRBJ2-7, with TRBD2 matching 10 bases. Looked up from germline, CDR1 is SGHNT and CDR2 is YYREEE (reference sequence). With V trimmed by 4 bases and J by 6 bases, 13 bases remained unmatched. This CDR3 region has 16 residues. The CDR3 region has the DNA TGTGCCAGCAGCCGGGGCGGAGCGGGAGGGCCAGGCGAGCAGTACTTC. It encodes CASSRGGAGGPGEQYF.

The chain employs TRBV7-2 and TRBJ2-7; 10 bases align to TRBD2. Germline CDR1 reads SGHTA; CDR2 reads FQGNSA. With 3 bases clipped from V and 5 bases from J, the junction kept 7 bases outside the gene matches. CDR3 length: 15 residues. This CDR3 reads CASSFSGRPGDEQYF. CDR3 bases: TGTGCCAGCAGCTTTAGCGGGAGGCCCGGGGACGAGCAGTACTTC.